What follows are 32 T cell receptor beta chains derived from one specimen sequenced in a study of a mutant IDH1 vaccine in newly diagnosed glioma. Time point in this sample: week 5, during vaccination. The study gave 300 ug of mutant IDH1 20-mer peptide per vaccine dose, with topical imiquimod. Only in-frame clones appear in the TCRdb table, and some are missing; sequencing was by immunoSEQ multiplex PCR. The profile covers roughly 50,000 clones, with 70% to 90% appearing a single time and about 3.4% taken by the ten largest. For these TCRs, the target antigens are not known. Sequenced here: PBMCs, sampled from a glioma patient whose treatment included an IDH1 peptide vaccine. The receptors derive from a man aged 25 to 45 with glioma.

This chain uses TRBV30 with TRBJ1-2, with D uncertain. The CDR3 spans 14 residues. The V end lost 2 bases, the J end lost 2 bases, and 12 bases lay between the germline ends. Germline V gives CDR1 GTSNPN, CDR2 SVGIG (reference sequence). CDR3 in amino acids: CAWSLGEGNYGYTF. In DNA, the CDR3 is TGTGCCTGGAGTTTGGGTGAGGGCAACTATGGCTACACCTTC.

The chain links TRBV19 to TRBJ1-3; D not resolved. V gave up 1 base and J gave up 0 bases, with 4 bases separating them. The CDR3 is made up of 14 amino acids. CDR1 and CDR2 (germline): LNHDA, SQIVND (reference sequence). The DNA for the CDR3 is TGTGCCAGTAGTATAGGCCACTCTGGAAACACCATATATTTT. This sequence encodes CASSIGHSGNTIYF.

The gene calls are TRBV4-1 and TRBJ1-6, with 8 bases matching TRBD1. Germline V gene sequence: CDR1 MGHRA, CDR2 YSYEKL. CDR3 length: 16 residues. With 1 base clipped from V and 7 bases from J, the junction kept 6 bases outside the gene matches. This CDR3 reads CASSQVGQGYNSPLHF. Written as DNA, the CDR3 is TGCGCCAGCAGCCAAGTTGGACAGGGTTACAATTCACCCCTCCACTTT.

The chain is built from TRBV11-2 and TRBJ2-2; no firm D call. The CDR3 length is 12 residues. V lost 2 bases and J lost 5, with 3 bases in between. Per germline, CDR1 SGHAT and CDR2 FQNNGV. This CDR3 reads CASSLRTGELFF. For the CDR3, the DNA is TGTGCCAGCAGCTTAAGAACCGGGGAGCTGTTTTTT.

The rearrangement joins TRBV5-1 to TRBJ2-7; weak D call: TRBD2 (6 bases). Germline values: CDR1 SGHRS, CDR2 YFSETQ. The CDR3 runs 13 residues. The germline V and J ends were trimmed by 2 bases and 2 bases, with 8 bases remaining between them. CDR3 residues: CASSFAGTYEQYF. The CDR3 region has the DNA TGCGCCAGCAGCTTCGCGGGGACCTACGAGCAGTACTTC.

This chain links TRBV27 with TRBJ2-1; D call uncertain. Between the trimmed V and J ends, which lost 4 bases and 6 bases, there was a span of 13 bases. The CDR3 loop spans 14 amino acids. Germline loops: CDR1 MNHEY, CDR2 SMNVEV (reference sequence). The DNA of the CDR3 is TGTGCCAGCAGTTGGCTGGGAAGAGTCAATGAGCAGTTCTTC. This encodes CASSWLGRVNEQFF.

This chain uses TRBV7-6 with TRBJ1-4; 8 positions match TRBD1. Germline trimming cut 6 bases from V and 8 bases from J; bases unmatched to any gene: 14. The CDR3 extends over 16 amino acids. CDR1 is SGHVS and CDR2 is FNYEAQ in the germline V gene. CDR3 amino acids: CASSSGTGTYGEKLFF. The CDR3 bases are TGTGCCAGCAGTTCCGGGACAGGAACGTATGGGGAAAAACTGTTTTTT.

The chain is built from TRBV6-4 and TRBJ1-2; 9 bases are shared with TRBD1. This CDR3 has 14 residues. The trim removed 6 bases at V and 4 bases at J, leaving 6 bases unmatched. Germline CDR1 reads MRHNA; CDR2 reads SNTAGT. For the CDR3, the DNA is TGTGCCAGCAGCGAACAGGGGGCCCTCTATGGCTACACCTTC. Its protein is CASSEQGALYGYTF.

This sequence joins TRBV29-1 and TRBJ2-7, with 7 bases that match TRBD1. This CDR3 has 13 residues. Germline-derived CDR1 and CDR2 are SQVTM and ANQGSEA. With V trimmed by 8 bases and J by 6 bases, 13 bases remained unmatched. CDR3 amino acids: CSINRGGAGEQYF. Written as DNA, the CDR3 is TGCAGCATCAACAGGGGTGGGGCTGGCGAGCAGTACTTC.

The chain couples TRBV11-2 to TRBJ1-1; maybe TRBD1 (6 bases). The V end was cut by 5 bases, the J end by 3 bases, with 16 bases between. The CDR3 consists of 15 residues. Germline CDR1 and CDR2: SGHAT and FQNNGV. The CDR3 reads CASSALTGKDTEAFF. DNA of the CDR3: TGTGCCAGCAGCGCGTTAACAGGGAAAGACACTGAAGCTTTCTTT.

V is TRBV11-2 and J is TRBJ1-3; D unresolved. Germline lookup yields CDR1 SGHAT and CDR2 FQNNGV. The CDR3 is 15 residues long. Trimming pared 6 bases from V and 3 bases from J, leaving 15 bases between. DNA for the CDR3: TGTGCCAGCAGTCCAAATCAGGCGCATGGAAACACCATATATTTT. Translation: CASSPNQAHGNTIYF.

V is TRBV6-1 and J is TRBJ1-6; D is unresolved. CDR1 and CDR2 from the germline V gene are MNHNS and SASEGT. This CDR3 is built from 17 residues. Trimming pared 4 bases from V and 0 bases from J, leaving 13 bases between. CDR3 in amino acids: CASSGATFGSYNSPLHF. The CDR3 DNA reads TGTGCCAGCAGTGGGGCGACCTTTGGCTCCTATAATTCACCCCTCCACTTT.

This chain connects TRBV28 to TRBJ2-3; 8 nucleotides agree with TRBD1. V dropped 4 bases and J dropped 3; count of bases not matched to a gene: 6. The CDR3 is made up of 15 amino acids. The germline V gene encodes CDR1 MDHEN and CDR2 SYDVKM. As DNA, the CDR3 is TGTGCCAGCAGTTGGGCCGGGACAGGTACAGATACGCAGTATTTT. It yields the protein CASSWAGTGTDTQYF. The full variable domain, its missing parts supplied by reference TRBV28 and TRBJ2-3, is DVKVTQSSRYLVKRTGEKVFLECVQDMDHENMFWYRQDPGLGLRLIYFSYDVKMKEKGDIPEGYSVSREKKERFSLILESASTNQTSMYLCASSWAGTGTDTQYFGPGTRLTVL.

V and J are TRBV10-3 and TRBJ1-5, with 9 bases matching TRBD1. Per germline, CDR1 ENHRY and CDR2 SYGVKD. V lost 3 bases, J lost 7 bases, and 7 bases stayed unmatched. The CDR3 loop spans 15 amino acids. The DNA of the CDR3 is TGTGCCATCAGTGACCTGGGACAGGGAGAACAGCCCCAGCATTTT. The encoded protein is CAISDLGQGEQPQHF.

The CDR3 sequence is CASSLPTPDRRPYGYTF. CDR3 nucleotide sequence: TGTGCCAGCAGCTTACCCACACCTGACAGGAGGCCCTATGGCTACACCTTC. The chain recombines TRBV7-9 with TRBJ1-2; tentatively, D is TRBD1 (6 bases). Trimming cost V 2 bases and J 4 bases, with 20 bases left between them. CDR3 length: 17 amino acids. Germline CDR1 reads SEHNR; CDR2 reads FQNEAQ (reference sequence).

This chain uses TRBV6-6 with TRBJ1-5; D not resolved. The ends were cut back, 7 bases at V and 4 bases at J, with 8 bases in the middle. The CDR3 consists of 12 residues. The V gene's germline CDR1 is MNHNY and CDR2 SVGAGI (reference sequence). CDR3 nucleotide sequence: TGTGCCAGCACCTCAGAGAATCAGCCCCAGCATTTT. The encoded protein is CASTSENQPQHF.

The genes are TRBV7-9 and TRBJ1-2; possibly TRBD1 for D (5 bases). This CDR3 has 13 residues. Germline V gene data show CDR1 as SEHNR and CDR2 as FQNEAQ (reference sequence). The ends were cut back, 5 bases at V and 8 bases at J, with 15 bases in the middle. The CDR3 region has the DNA TGTGCCAGCAGCCACCCGGGGGGAGAGGGCTACACCTTC. Amino acid sequence: CASSHPGGEGYTF.

V usage is TRBV27 and J usage is TRBJ1-2; weak D call: TRBD1 (5 bases). The CDR3 contains 17 residues. From germline, CDR1 is MNHEY and CDR2 SMNVEV (reference sequence). V lost 4 bases and J lost 5, with 23 bases in between. This chain's CDR3 is CASSSLAGITRGYGYTF. As DNA, the CDR3 is TGTGCCAGCAGTTCACTCGCAGGGATTACGCGAGGTTATGGCTACACCTTC.

Only a few counts were recorded for this clone. This chain links TRBV7-9 with TRBJ1-6; possibly TRBD1 for D (5 bases). Germline lookup yields CDR1 SEHNR and CDR2 FQNEAQ (reference sequence). The CDR3 extends over 14 amino acids. V lost 3 bases and J 8 bases, leaving 11 bases between the germline ends. The CDR3 DNA reads TGTGCCAGCAGCTTTCTGCAGGGAGATTCACCCCTCCACTTT. It is translated as CASSFLQGDSPLHF.

The rearrangement links TRBV4-2 to TRBJ1-4; 7 bases are shared with TRBD1. Germline V gene sequence: CDR1 LGHNA, CDR2 YNFKEQ. The junction had 17 bases not matched to a gene; V was cut back by 0 bases and J by 4 bases. The CDR3 spans 20 residues. Written as DNA, the CDR3 is TGTGCCAGCAGCCAAGACGCACAGGGGTACCTGCTGGGTGTTAATGAAAAACTGTTTTTT. It translates to CASSQDAQGYLLGVNEKLFF.

This clone was detected only once. V usage is TRBV4-1 and J usage is TRBJ2-7; D is unresolved. CDR3 size: 12 residues. In germline, CDR1 is MGHRA, CDR2 YSYEKL. Trimming left V 0 bases short and J 4 bases short, with 4 bases between. CDR3 sequence (DNA): TGCGCCAGCAGCCAAGACGGATACGAGCAGTACTTC. Residues: CASSQDGYEQYF.

This sequence joins TRBV7-7 and TRBJ2-5, with D possibly being TRBD1 or TRBD2 (5 bases each). CDR1 and CDR2 (germline): SSHAT, FNYEAQ (reference sequence). This CDR3 has 15 amino acids. V was trimmed by 5 bases and J by 2 bases, leaving 15 bases between them. CDR3 bases: TGTGCCAGCAGCCAAGGGGCCGGGAATCAAGAGACCCAGTACTTC. Translation: CASSQGAGNQETQYF.

The V call is TRBV19, the J call TRBJ2-7, with D maybe TRBD2 (5 bases). The CDR3 has 12 residues. Germline CDR1 reads LNHDA; CDR2 reads SQIVND (reference sequence). Trimming took 5 bases from V and 3 from J, leaving 8 bases between them. This CDR3 is CASSPRGYEQYF. In DNA, the CDR3 is TGTGCCAGTAGTCCCCGGGGCTACGAGCAGTACTTC.

The V and J genes are TRBV7-6 and TRBJ2-7; a possible D gene is TRBD1 (6 bases). Trimming took 0 bases from V and 7 from J, leaving 16 bases between them. Per germline, CDR1 SGHVS and CDR2 FNYEAQ. CDR3 size: 15 residues. The CDR3 sequence is CASSLAQQGRGEQYF. The CDR3 DNA sequence: TGTGCCAGCAGCTTAGCGCAACAGGGCCGAGGGGAGCAGTACTTC.

The chain links TRBV5-1 to TRBJ2-5; the D gene is possibly TRBD1 (5 bases). The CDR3 is 13 amino acids. Trimming removed 4 bases from V and 5 bases from J, with 12 bases in between. CDR1 is SGHRS and CDR2 is YFSETQ in the germline V gene. CDR3 bases: TGCGCCAGCAGCGCCACTGCAGGGGAGACCCAGTACTTC. Residues: CASSATAGETQYF.

The chain carries TRBV11-3 and TRBJ1-1; weak D call: TRBD1 (6 bases). Germline CDR1 is SGHNT and CDR2 is YENEEA. This CDR3 is 14 amino acids long. V lost 4 bases and J lost 4, with 13 bases in between. Written as DNA, the CDR3 is TGTGCCAGCAGCTCACAGGGTGGGAGCACTGAAGCTTTCTTT. This gives the protein CASSSQGGSTEAFF.

The J gene is TRBJ1-4, the V gene TRBV6-5; D call uncertain. The CDR3 is 14 residues long. CDR1 and CDR2 (germline): MNHEY, SVGAGI. Trimming removed 5 bases from V and 0 bases from J, with 7 bases in between. Here the CDR3 DNA reads TGTGCCAGCAGTCGAGTTGCAACTAATGAAAAACTGTTTTTT. Translated, it gives CASSRVATNEKLFF.

The gene calls are TRBV5-6 and TRBJ1-1; D remains unclear. The germline V gene has CDR1 SGHDT and CDR2 YYEEEE. The CDR3 covers 12 residues. V was trimmed by 5 bases and J by 5 bases, leaving 10 bases between them. In DNA form, the CDR3 reads TGTGCCAGCAGTTTCGGCGGAACTGAAGCTTTCTTT. As protein: CASSFGGTEAFF.

The chain uses TRBV6-5 and TRBJ1-4; maybe TRBD1 (6 bases). Trimming pared 3 bases from V and 5 bases from J, leaving 10 bases between. The CDR3 consists of 14 residues. Per the germline V gene, CDR1 is MNHEY and CDR2 is SVGAGI. The CDR3 protein is CASSYEGGNEKLFF. Here the CDR3 DNA reads TGTGCCAGCAGTTATGAGGGGGGAAATGAAAAACTGTTTTTT.

This chain connects TRBV10-1 to TRBJ2-7; D assignment may be TRBD1 or TRBD2 (6 bases each). Germline CDR1 reads WNHNN; CDR2 reads SYGVQD (reference sequence). With 1 base removed from V and 6 bases from J, the gap between germline ends came to 10 bases. The CDR3 runs to 13 residues. This CDR3 reads CASSEYGGGEQYF. For the CDR3, the DNA is TGCGCCAGCAGTGAGTACGGGGGCGGCGAGCAGTACTTC.

The chain recombines TRBV6-5 with TRBJ2-1; D gene ambiguous. The CDR3 runs to 12 residues. V was trimmed by 5 bases and J by 5 bases, leaving 7 bases between them. In germline, CDR1 is MNHEY, CDR2 SVGAGI. The CDR3 DNA reads TGTGCCAGCAGTCTGGGCCACAATGAGCAGTTCTTC. This codes for CASSLGHNEQFF.

This chain connects TRBV7-2 to TRBJ1-6, with 7 bases lining up with TRBD1. CDR3 length: 16 amino acids. The junction had 12 bases not matched to a gene; V was cut back by 7 bases and J by 6 bases. Per the germline V gene, CDR1 is SGHTA and CDR2 is FQGNSA. DNA for the CDR3: TGTGCCAGCACCTACCTCCCCGGGACAGCTAATTCACCCCTCCACTTT. Its translation is CASTYLPGTANSPLHF. Combining the CDR3 with reference TRBV7-2 and TRBJ1-6 gives the whole variable domain GAGVSQSPSNKVTEKGKDVELRCDPISGHTALYWYRQSLGQGLEFLIYFQGNSAPDKSGLPSDRFSAERTGGSVSTLTIQRTQQEDSAVYLCASTYLPGTANSPLHFGNGTRLTVT.